This T cell receptor beta chain came from a study of a mutant IDH1 vaccine in newly diagnosed glioma. Findings and limits, study-wide: Immune responses arising from the vaccine appeared in approximately 93% of patients.

The repertoire was sequenced with immunoSEQ multiplex PCR; TCRdb's copy has only in-frame clones and lacks some. The sample holds roughly 42,000 clones, approximately 85% seen once. On this clone: Its target is not known.

V was clipped by 1 base and J by 8 bases; unmatched bases: 3. The V gene's germline CDR1 is SGHTA and CDR2 FQGNSA. The CDR3 contains 14 residues. Time point noted: week 5, during vaccination. A 20-mer mutant IDH1 peptide at 300 ug was injected subcutaneously with topical imiquimod. This material consisted of PBMCs, taken from a glioma patient whose treatment included an IDH1 peptide vaccine. This receptor was obtained from a man aged 35 to 55 with glioma. This chain links TRBV7-2 with TRBJ2-3; 10 nucleotides match TRBD2. CDR3 residues: CASSLVAGGGTQYF. CDR3 nucleotides: TGTGCCAGCAGCTTAGTAGCGGGGGGAGGTACGCAGTATTTT.